This record covers a single TCR beta chain. The data were obtained in a study of Ad26.COV2.S vaccination and SARS-CoV-2 variants. Stated treatment: about 20 received Ad26.COV2.S at low or high dose, single or two shots; about 5 received placebo; per-sample allocation not given. Sample collection was performed on day 63 after the first vaccine or placebo injection. Adults aged 18-55 years in Boston included the donor. Libraries were prepared by immunoSEQ multiplex PCR; TCRdb keeps only in-frame clonotypes and omits some of them. The sample holds over 300,000 clones, 80% to 90% seen once. Germline V gene sequence: CDR1 PRHDT, CDR2 FYEKMQ (reference sequence). With V trimmed by 7 bases and J by 1 base, 7 bases remained unmatched. This CDR3 is built from 15 residues.

The origin of this receptor is a person between 18 and 65 years old who received the Ad26.COV2.S COVID-19 vaccine or a placebo. The chain links TRBV13 to TRBJ1-2, with 9 bases identical to TRBD1. Sequenced here: peripheral blood, sampled in a trial of Ad26.COV2.S vaccine versus placebo. Here the CDR3 DNA reads TGTGCCAGCAACTCCGGGACAGGGAGTAACTATGGCTACACCTTC. This sequence encodes CASNSGTGSNYGYTF.